The present T cell receptor beta chain was sequenced within a study of OX40 agonist ivuxolimab in advanced cancers. Study at large: Patients in dose escalation had liver, melanoma, kidney or head and neck cancers. Prior therapy, whether anti-PD-1, anti-PD-L1 or anti-CTLA-4, was allowed, and 35% to 40% had some. Three dose-escalation patients had partial responses: one with hepatocellular carcinoma and two with cutaneous melanoma.

CDR3 size: 13 residues. The germline V gene encodes CDR1 SGHTA and CDR2 FQGNSA. V dropped 2 bases and J dropped 4 bases, with 6 bases sitting between them. Findings and limits, study-wide: Antigens targeted by the expanded peripheral T cells were not determined.

TCRdb keeps only in-frame clones here, not all; method: immunoSEQ multiplex PCR. The sample has about 75,000 clones, 90% seen once. This clone showed up just once. Its antigen is not known. The rearrangement joins TRBV7-2 to TRBJ2-1; no firm D call. This TCR was recovered from an adult with an advanced solid tumor such as melanoma, head and neck, liver or kidney cancer. Sequenced material: CD4+ or CD8+ T cells sorted from blood, taken in a trial of the OX40 agonist ivuxolimab. CDR3 in amino acids: CASSLKRYNEQFF. CDR3 sequence (DNA): TGTGCCAGCAGCTTAAAGAGGTACAATGAGCAGTTCTTC.